The T cell receptor beta chain described here comes from a study of early T cells in non-severe SARS-CoV-2 infection. There are a few counts of this clonotype. V dropped 3 bases and J dropped 9; count of bases not matched to a gene: 6. The CDR3 extends over 14 amino acids. Germline V gene lookup returns CDR1 LGHNA and CDR2 YSLEER. Each cDNA molecule carried a unique molecular identifier. TCRdb ran MiXCR on the 5' RACE reads and lists one entry per CDR3 protein. This sample carries 80,000 to 95,000 distinct CDR3 sequences, 16% of them seen once, and the ten largest clones take 5.1%. The sequencing used whole blood, collected at baseline. This receptor was identified in an adult who was a healthcare worker with PCR-confirmed SARS-CoV-2 infection or an uninfected control (not recorded which). This chain links TRBV4-3 with TRBJ2-1; 9 bases align to TRBD2. CDR3 region: CASSHLAGDGEQFF. The CDR3 coding sequence is TGCGCCAGCAGCCACTTAGCGGGAGACGGTGAGCAGTTCTTC.